The source of this T cell receptor (beta chain) is a study of blood T cell repertoires in COVID-19. For the study at large: There were acute and convalescent COVID-19 samples, and they came from the United States, Italy and Spain.

Per the germline V gene, CDR1 is SEHNR and CDR2 is FQNEAQ (reference sequence). There are 14 residues in the CDR3. The germline V and J ends were trimmed by 5 bases and 3 bases, with 11 bases remaining between them. The protocol was immunoSEQ multiplex PCR, while the TCRdb copy is restricted to in-frame clones and leaves out a portion. Counted here are roughly 50,000 clones, over 70% occurring once; the ten biggest clones make up around three fifths. The sequence came from a man between 65 and 79 years old with acute or convalescent COVID-19. V is TRBV7-9 and J is TRBJ1-5; weak D call: TRBD1 (5 bases). Material for sequencing was peripheral blood. CDR3 coding DNA: TGTGCCAGCAGCCTCGGGGGGGACAATCAGCCCCAGCATTTT. Its protein product is CASSLGGDNQPQHF.